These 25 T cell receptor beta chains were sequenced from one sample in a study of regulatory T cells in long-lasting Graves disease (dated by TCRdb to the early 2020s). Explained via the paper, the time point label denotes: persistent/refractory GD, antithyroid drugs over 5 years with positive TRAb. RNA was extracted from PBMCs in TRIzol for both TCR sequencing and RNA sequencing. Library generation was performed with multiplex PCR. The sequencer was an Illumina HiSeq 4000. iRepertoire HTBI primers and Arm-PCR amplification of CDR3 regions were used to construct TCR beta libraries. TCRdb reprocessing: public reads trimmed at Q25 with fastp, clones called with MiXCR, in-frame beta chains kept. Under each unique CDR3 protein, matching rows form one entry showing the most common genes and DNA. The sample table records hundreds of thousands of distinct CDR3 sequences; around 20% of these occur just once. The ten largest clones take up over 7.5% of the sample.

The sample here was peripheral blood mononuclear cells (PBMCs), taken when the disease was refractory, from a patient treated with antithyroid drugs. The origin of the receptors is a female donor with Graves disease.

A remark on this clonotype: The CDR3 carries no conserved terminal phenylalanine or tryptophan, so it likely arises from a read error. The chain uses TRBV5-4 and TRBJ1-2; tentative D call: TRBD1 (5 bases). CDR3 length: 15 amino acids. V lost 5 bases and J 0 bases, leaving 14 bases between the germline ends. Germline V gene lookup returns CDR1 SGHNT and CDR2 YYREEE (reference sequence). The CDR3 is CASSPQGLANYGYTL. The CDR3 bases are TGTGCCAGCAGTCCCCAGGGTTTGGCTAACTATGGCTACACCCTC.

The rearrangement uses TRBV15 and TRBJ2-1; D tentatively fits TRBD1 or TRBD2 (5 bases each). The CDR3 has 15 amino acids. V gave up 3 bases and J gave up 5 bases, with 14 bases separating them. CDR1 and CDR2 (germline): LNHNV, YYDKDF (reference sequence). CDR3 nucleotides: TGTGCCACCAGCAGGAGAGGGGATATAGACAATGAGCAGTTCTTC. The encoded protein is CATSRRGDIDNEQFF.

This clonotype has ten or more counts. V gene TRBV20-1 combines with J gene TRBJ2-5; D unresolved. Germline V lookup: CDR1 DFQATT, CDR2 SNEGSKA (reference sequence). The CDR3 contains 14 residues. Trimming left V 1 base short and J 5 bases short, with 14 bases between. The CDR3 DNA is TGCAGTGCTAGAGTTGGCACGGGTTTGGAGACCCAGTACTTC. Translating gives CSARVGTGLETQYF.

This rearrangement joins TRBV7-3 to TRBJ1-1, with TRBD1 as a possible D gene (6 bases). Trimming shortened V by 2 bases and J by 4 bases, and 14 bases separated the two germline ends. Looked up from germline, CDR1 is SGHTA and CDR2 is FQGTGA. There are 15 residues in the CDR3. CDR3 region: CASSLSKQGSTEAFF. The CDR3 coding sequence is TGTGCCAGCAGCTTATCAAAACAGGGATCCACTGAAGCTTTCTTT.

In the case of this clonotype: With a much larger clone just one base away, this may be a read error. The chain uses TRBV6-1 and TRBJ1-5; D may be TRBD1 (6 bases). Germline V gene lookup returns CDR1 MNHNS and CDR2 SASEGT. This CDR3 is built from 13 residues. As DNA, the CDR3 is TGTACCAGCAGGGGAGCGGGAGTTCAGCCCCAGCATTTT. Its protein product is CTSRGAGVQPQHF.

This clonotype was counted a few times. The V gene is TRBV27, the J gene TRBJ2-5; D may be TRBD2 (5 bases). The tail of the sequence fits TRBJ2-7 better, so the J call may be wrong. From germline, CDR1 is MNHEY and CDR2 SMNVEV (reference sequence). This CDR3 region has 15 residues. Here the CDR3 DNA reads TGTGCCAGCAGTTCTCTCGGCGGAGGTGGCAACGAGCAGTACTTC. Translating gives CASSSLGGGGNEQYF.

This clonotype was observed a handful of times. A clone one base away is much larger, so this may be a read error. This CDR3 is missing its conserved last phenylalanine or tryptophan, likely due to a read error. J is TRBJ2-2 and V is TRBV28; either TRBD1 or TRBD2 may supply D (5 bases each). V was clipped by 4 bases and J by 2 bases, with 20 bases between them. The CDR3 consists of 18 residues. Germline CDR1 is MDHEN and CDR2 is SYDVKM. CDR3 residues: CASSSPTVKGPNTGELFL. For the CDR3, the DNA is TGTGCCAGCAGTTCCCCGACCGTTAAGGGACCCAACACCGGGGAGCTGTTTCTT.

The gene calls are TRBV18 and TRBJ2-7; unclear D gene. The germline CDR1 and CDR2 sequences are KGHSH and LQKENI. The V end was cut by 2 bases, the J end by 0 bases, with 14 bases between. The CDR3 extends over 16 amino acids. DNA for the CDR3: TGTGCCAGCTCACCAGTATCAGGTTTTAGCTCCTACGAGCAGTACTTC. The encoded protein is CASSPVSGFSSYEQYF.

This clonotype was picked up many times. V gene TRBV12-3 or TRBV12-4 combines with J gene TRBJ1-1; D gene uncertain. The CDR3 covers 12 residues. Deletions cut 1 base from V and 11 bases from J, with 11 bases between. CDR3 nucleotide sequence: TGTGCCAGCAGTTTAGGAACCGGAGGGGCTTTCTTT. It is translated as CASSLGTGGAFF.

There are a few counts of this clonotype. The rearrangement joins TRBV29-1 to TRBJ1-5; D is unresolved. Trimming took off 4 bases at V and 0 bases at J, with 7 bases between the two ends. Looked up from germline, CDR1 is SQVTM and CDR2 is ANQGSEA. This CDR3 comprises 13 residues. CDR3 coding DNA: TGCAGCGTTGCGGACGGTAGCAATCAGCCCCAGCATTTT. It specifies CSVADGSNQPQHF.

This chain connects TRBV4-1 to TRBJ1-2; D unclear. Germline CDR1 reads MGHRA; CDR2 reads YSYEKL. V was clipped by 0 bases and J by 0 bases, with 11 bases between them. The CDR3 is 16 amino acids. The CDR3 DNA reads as TGCGCCAGCAGCCAAGAGATACCCTTAACTAACTATGGCTACACCTTC. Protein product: CASSQEIPLTNYGYTF.

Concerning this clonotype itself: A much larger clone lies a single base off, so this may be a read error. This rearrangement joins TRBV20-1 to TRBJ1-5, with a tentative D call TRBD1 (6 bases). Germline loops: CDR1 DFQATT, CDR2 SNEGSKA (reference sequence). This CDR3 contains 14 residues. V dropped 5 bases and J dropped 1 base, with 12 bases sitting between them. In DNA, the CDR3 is TGCAGTGCTGGGAGAAGGGGGAGCAATCAGCCCCAGCATTTT. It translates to CSAGRRGSNQPQHF.

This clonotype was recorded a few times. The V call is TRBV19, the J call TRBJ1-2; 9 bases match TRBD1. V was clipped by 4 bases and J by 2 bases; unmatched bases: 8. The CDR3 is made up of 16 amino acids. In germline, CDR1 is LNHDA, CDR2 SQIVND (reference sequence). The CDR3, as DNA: TGTGCCAGTAGTACCCAACGACAGGGGGGAAACTATGGCTACACCTTC. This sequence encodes CASSTQRQGGNYGYTF.

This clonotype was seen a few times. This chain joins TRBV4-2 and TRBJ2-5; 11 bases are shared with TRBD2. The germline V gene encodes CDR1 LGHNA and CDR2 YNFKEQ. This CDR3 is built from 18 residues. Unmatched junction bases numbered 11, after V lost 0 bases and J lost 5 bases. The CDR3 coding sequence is TGTGCCAGCAGCCAAGAAGGAGGTAGCGGGAGGGCCGAGGAGACCCAGTACTTC. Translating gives CASSQEGGSGRAEETQYF.

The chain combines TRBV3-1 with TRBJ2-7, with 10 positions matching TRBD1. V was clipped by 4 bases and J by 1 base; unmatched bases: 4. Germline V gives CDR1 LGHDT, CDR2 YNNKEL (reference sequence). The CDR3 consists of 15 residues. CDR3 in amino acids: CASSRGQGGSYEQYF. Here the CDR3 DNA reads TGTGCCAGCAGCCGAGGACAGGGGGGATCCTACGAGCAGTACTTC.

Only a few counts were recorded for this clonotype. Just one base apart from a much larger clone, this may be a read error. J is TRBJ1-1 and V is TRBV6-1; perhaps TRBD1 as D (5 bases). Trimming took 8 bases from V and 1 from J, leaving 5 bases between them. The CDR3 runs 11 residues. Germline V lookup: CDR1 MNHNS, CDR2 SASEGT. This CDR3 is CASQGNTEAFF. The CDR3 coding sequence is TGTGCCAGCCAGGGGAACACTGAAGCTTTCTTT.

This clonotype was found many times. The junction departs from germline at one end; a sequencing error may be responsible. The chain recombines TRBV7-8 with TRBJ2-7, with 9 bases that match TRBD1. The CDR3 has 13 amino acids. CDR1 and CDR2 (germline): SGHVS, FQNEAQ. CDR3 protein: CASTLMDRGGQYF. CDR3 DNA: TGTGCCAGCACCTTAATGGACAGGGGAGGGCAGTACTTC.

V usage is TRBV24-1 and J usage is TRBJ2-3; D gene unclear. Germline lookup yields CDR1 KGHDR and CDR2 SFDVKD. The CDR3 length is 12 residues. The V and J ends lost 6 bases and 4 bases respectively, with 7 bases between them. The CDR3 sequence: CATSLGPDTQYF. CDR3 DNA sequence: TGTGCCACCAGTCTGGGCCCAGATACGCAGTATTTT.

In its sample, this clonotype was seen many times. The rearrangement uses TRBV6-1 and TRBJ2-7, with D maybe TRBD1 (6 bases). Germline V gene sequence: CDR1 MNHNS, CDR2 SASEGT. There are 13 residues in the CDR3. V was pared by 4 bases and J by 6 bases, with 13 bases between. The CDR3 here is CASSGTVLREQYF. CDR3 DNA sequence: TGTGCCAGCAGTGGGACAGTTCTCCGCGAGCAGTACTTC.

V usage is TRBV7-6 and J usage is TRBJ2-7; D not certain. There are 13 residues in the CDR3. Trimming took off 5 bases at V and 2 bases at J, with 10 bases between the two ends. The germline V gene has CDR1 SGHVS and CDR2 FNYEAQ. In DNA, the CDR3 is TGTGCCAGCAGCCAATCAACCACCTACGAGCAGTACTTC. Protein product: CASSQSTTYEQYF.

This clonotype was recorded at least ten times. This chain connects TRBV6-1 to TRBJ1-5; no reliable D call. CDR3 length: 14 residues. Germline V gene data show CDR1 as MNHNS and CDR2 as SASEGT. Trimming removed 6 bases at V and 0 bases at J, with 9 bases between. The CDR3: CASRQLYSNQPQHF. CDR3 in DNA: TGTGCCAGCAGGCAGCTTTATAGCAATCAGCCCCAGCATTTT.

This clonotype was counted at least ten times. This CDR3 is CASTLKRGYGYTF. The CDR3 DNA is TGTGCCAGCACTCTAAAGAGGGGATATGGCTACACCTTC. The V and J genes are TRBV7-2 and TRBJ1-2; TRBD1 is a possible D gene (5 bases). The V end was cut by 7 bases, the J end by 5 bases, with 14 bases between. CDR3 length: 13 residues. Germline CDR1 SGHTA, CDR2 FQGNSA.

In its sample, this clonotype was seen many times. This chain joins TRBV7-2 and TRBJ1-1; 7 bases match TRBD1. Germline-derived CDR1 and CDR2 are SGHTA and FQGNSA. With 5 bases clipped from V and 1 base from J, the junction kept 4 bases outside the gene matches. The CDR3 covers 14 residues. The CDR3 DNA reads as TGTGCCAGCAGCGTAGGGGGCAGGAACACTGAAGCTTTCTTT. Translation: CASSVGGRNTEAFF.

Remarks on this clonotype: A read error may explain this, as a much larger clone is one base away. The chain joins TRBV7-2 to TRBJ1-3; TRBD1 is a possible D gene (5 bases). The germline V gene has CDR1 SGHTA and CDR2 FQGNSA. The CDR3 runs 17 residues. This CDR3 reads CASSSFRDLSSGDTIYF. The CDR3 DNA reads TGTGCCAGCAGCTCCTTTCGGGACTTGAGCTCTGGAGACACCATATATTTT.

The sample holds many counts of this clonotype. In nucleotides, the CDR3 is TGTGCCAGCACCGGGACATCGCTCTACGAGCAGTACTTC. Encoded protein: CASTGTSLYEQYF. The gene calls are TRBV6-1 and TRBJ2-7; maybe TRBD1 (6 bases). The V and J ends lost 7 bases and 3 bases respectively, with 13 bases between them. Germline V gives CDR1 MNHNS, CDR2 SASEGT. The CDR3 is 13 amino acids.